Listed here are 8 T cell receptor beta chains from one sample, sequenced in a study of T cell repertoires in cytomegalovirus infection. MiXCR, applied by TCRdb to the reads, yields one record per CDR3 protein. The sample records about 440,000 distinct CDR3 sequences, 31% being singletons. The sequenced material came from PBMCs. All receptors derive from a human donor in good health (CMV status not recorded). Some clones in this sample may be carry-over from other donors' samples.

This clonotype was observed at least ten times. V and J are TRBV7-2 and TRBJ1-1; D gene uncertain. Trimming pared 5 bases from V and 11 bases from J, leaving 15 bases between. Germline V gives CDR1 SGHTA, CDR2 FQGNSA. The CDR3 is 12 amino acids. CDR3 region: CASSPGWETAFF. In nucleotides, the CDR3 is TGTGCCAGCAGCCCCGGATGGGAAACCGCTTTCTTT.

This clonotype showed up just a few times. The chain is built from TRBV6-5 and TRBJ1-5; 10 bases are shared with TRBD1. The CDR3 runs to 17 residues. CDR1 MNHEY and CDR2 SVGAGI come from the germline V gene. Trimming removed 6 bases from V and 4 bases from J; junction bases left unmatched: 12. The CDR3 DNA reads TGTGCCAGCAGCTCCCTCTCCGGGACAGGGGAAAATCAGCCCCAGCATTTT. Translation: CASSSLSGTGENQPQHF.

This clonotype has more than one count but fewer than ten. CDR3 region: CATSDRVTQYF. Here the CDR3 DNA reads TGTGCCACCAGTGACCGTGTGACCCAGTACTTC. The chain is built from TRBV24-1 and TRBJ2-5; D is unclear. V was cut by 4 bases and J by 7 bases, with 6 bases left in between. The CDR3 loop spans 11 amino acids. In germline, CDR1 is KGHDR, CDR2 SFDVKD.

V is TRBV6-1 and J is TRBJ1-5, with 9 bases aligning to TRBD1. The CDR3 runs 15 residues. J gave up 5 bases and V 7 bases, and 9 bases lay outside the gene matches. Germline V lookup: CDR1 MNHNS, CDR2 SASEGT. CDR3 amino acids: CASTKDRGRDQPQHF. As DNA, the CDR3 is TGTGCCAGCACTAAGGACAGGGGACGTGATCAGCCCCAGCATTTT.

This clonotype was seen more than once but under ten times. The J gene is TRBJ1-6, the V gene TRBV6-6; maybe TRBD1 (5 bases). This CDR3 has 13 residues. The germline gives CDR1 MNHNY, CDR2 SVGAGI (reference sequence). Trimming stripped 5 bases from V and 10 bases from J, with 12 bases between. CDR3: CASSRGVESPLHF. CDR3 coding DNA: TGTGCCAGCAGTAGGGGAGTTGAATCACCCCTCCACTTT.

The chain employs TRBV20-1 and TRBJ1-6; the match to TRBD1 covers 9 bases. V trimming: 6 bases; J trimming: 3 bases; junction bases outside the gene matches: 6. The CDR3 has 15 residues. Per germline, CDR1 DFQATT and CDR2 SNEGSKA (reference sequence). The DNA for the CDR3 is TGCAGTGCGAGACCGGGACAGGGCTATAATTCACCCCTCCACTTT. Its protein product is CSARPGQGYNSPLHF.

For this clonotype: A junction boundary mismatches the germline segment, possibly from a read error. This chain links TRBV24-1 with TRBJ2-3, with a possible D match to TRBD2 (5 bases). CDR3 length: 14 amino acids. CDR1 and CDR2 from the germline V gene are KGHDR and SFDVKD. CDR3 sequence reads: CATSLGGNTDTQSF. The DNA of the CDR3 is TGTGCCACCAGTCTTGGAGGTAACACAGATACGCAGTCTTTT.

Written as DNA, the CDR3 is TGTGCCAGCAGCTTAACAGGGTTAGCAGATACGCAGTATTTT. Its translation: CASSLTGLADTQYF. The chain has TRBV7-2 and TRBJ2-3; possible D gene TRBD1, 6 bases. This CDR3 comprises 14 residues. V was pared by 2 bases and J by 4 bases, with 10 bases between. In germline, CDR1 is SGHTA, CDR2 FQGNSA. Full variable domain (remainder filled in from reference TRBV7-2 and TRBJ2-3): GAGVSQSPSNKVTEKGKDVELRCDPISGHTALYWYRQSLGQGLEFLIYFQGNSAPDKSGLPSDRFSAERTGGSVSTLTIQRTQQEDSAVYLCASSLTGLADTQYFGPGTRLTVL.